This T cell receptor beta chain originates from a study of cytomegalovirus exposure and HLA in healthy donors. Broader study findings: The analysis excluded some indistinguishable V segments, including TRBV6-2 and TRBV6-3. Accurate predictions that matched the HLA-A and HLA-B alleles of most subjects were reportedly made from TCR beta sequences. CMV antigen specificity was confirmed in vitro for a few CMV-associated chains.

The PCR had 60 Vbeta and 13 Jbeta primers. Clones were read by immunoSEQ multiplex PCR, and TCRdb kept only the in-frame ones, dropping some. Its clone listing holds about 74,000 clones. Concerning this clone: No antigen is known for it.

The CDR3 is made up of 17 amino acids. Germline V gene sequence: CDR1 SGHRS, CDR2 YFSETQ. J lost 4 bases, V lost 3 bases, and 11 bases had no gene match. The clonotype originates from a female donor in good health and CMV-seropositive. Sequencing used PBMCs. This rearrangement joins TRBV5-1 to TRBJ2-2, with 8 bases lining up with TRBD2. In DNA form, the CDR3 reads TGCGCCAGCAGCTCTACTAGCGGCCAGAGGATCACCGGGGAGCTGTTTTTT. Its protein product is CASSSTSGQRITGELFF.